This T cell receptor (beta chain) stems from a study of T cell changes during pregnancy in multiple sclerosis (dated by TCRdb to the late 2010s). Turning to the overall study: In women with multiple sclerosis, the researchers looked at how the T cell repertoire shifted as pregnancy progressed.

The receptor library was made with the immunoSEQ multiplex PCR assay. What TCRdb holds here is the immuneACCESS table cut down to in-frame rearrangements. Part of the clones is not present; checked against another copy, under half of the missing clones reflect an unresolved V gene, and the others are unexplained. The sample profile shows 80,000 to 95,000 clones; around 93% of them were found once. More than 1.1% of the sample goes to the ten largest clones. About this clone: The antigen it recognizes is unknown. Base qualities are missing; no much larger clone stands one base away.

This material consisted of peripheral blood, taken in the third trimester of pregnancy. This sequence was found in a female donor in good health, enrolled as a control in a pregnancy study.

The encoded CDR3 is CATRMTLYNEQFF. The nucleotide sequence reads as follows: TGTGCCACCCGAATGACTCTATACAATGAGCAGTTCTTC. The chain couples TRBV15 to TRBJ2-1; no D gene can be assigned with confidence. The CDR3 holds 13 amino acids from the cysteine to the phenylalanine. Only the CDR3 DNA stays, 39 bases, in frame from base 1. CDR1 and CDR2, looked up from the germline V gene (reference sequence), are LNHNV and YYDKDF. The junction carries 12 bases between V and J, which are trimmed by 8 bases and 4 bases respectively.